This T cell receptor (beta chain) stems from a study of blood T cell repertoires in COVID-19. Whole-study context: T cells, B-cell-depleted T cells, or PBMCs supplied cDNA or gDNA.

In the study's own analysis: Amplified reference gene primers provided the basis for estimating nucleated cell counts. Sequencing used immunoSEQ multiplex PCR; TCRdb keeps in-frame clones, though not all of them. The V and J calls and clone size come from that table; D and trimming were worked out from the DNA. The data show a few hundred thousand clones, more than 75% seen once. Cohorts were determined from participant-reported clinical history. The CDR3 has 15 amino acids. CDR1 and CDR2 from the germline V gene are SGHRS and YFSETQ. The V and J ends lost 4 bases and 6 bases, in that order; junction bases with no gene match: 10.

Sequenced input: PBMCs or T cells enriched from blood (not recorded which). The TCR originated in a woman in her twenties or thirties who had recovered from COVID-19. J is TRBJ1-2 and V is TRBV5-1, with 9 bases that match TRBD1. The CDR3 here is CASSPRWTGENGYTF. The CDR3 DNA sequence: TGCGCCAGCAGCCCGAGATGGACAGGGGAGAATGGCTACACCTTC.